This T cell receptor (beta chain) appears in the sequencing data of a study of T cell responses to AZD1222 COVID-19 vaccine. This CDR3 contains 15 residues. Germline CDR1 reads GTSNPN; CDR2 reads SVGIG (reference sequence). Trimming at V came to 2 bases and at J to 1 base, leaving 4 bases not matched to a gene. Clones were read by immunoSEQ multiplex PCR, and TCRdb kept only the in-frame ones, dropping some. Of some 100,000 clones listed, more than 70% are singletons. A remark on this clone: The antigen is not known.

Study observations and caveats: Repertoire sampling occurred only after the peak T cell response. Baseline testing showed seropositivity in only a handful of AZD1222 recipients. Rises in breadth and depth of Spike-specific TCRs came after two AZD1222 doses. Clonal diversity was possibly underestimated; the donors were predominantly white British and more often female.

This specimen consisted of peripheral blood, obtained 28 days after the second AZD1222 dose. V and J are TRBV30 and TRBJ1-2; 10 bases are a match to TRBD1. The TCR was taken from an adult who received the AZD1222 COVID-19 vaccine. The DNA of the CDR3 is TGTGCCTGGAGTTACGGGACAGGGGATAACTATGGCTACACCTTC. It is translated as CAWSYGTGDNYGYTF.